This T cell receptor beta chain was documented in a study of CD4 T cells in relation to SARS-CoV-2 and coronaviruses. Study conclusions and caveats: In roughly 65% of donors, memory CD4+ clonotypes crossrecognized SARS-CoV-2 and at least one common cold coronavirus spike. Pre-pandemic and post-infection samples never came from the same donor.

This CDR3 has 17 residues. Germline CDR1 SGDLS, CDR2 YYNGEE. Deletions cut 3 bases from V and 4 bases from J, with 19 bases between. In the case of this clone: The antigen remains unidentified.

Repertoires were generated with immunoSEQ multiplex PCR, while TCRdb's copy carries only in-frame clones and drops some. The profile shows 25,000 or so clones, roughly four fifths of them singletons. CD4+ T cells from unexposed donors were obtained before the COVID-19 pandemic (2011-2018). CD4+ T cells were isolated from the cells after around 11 days of culture. As cell numbers allowed, unexposed-donor CD4+ T cells faced SARS-CoV-2 S/N and four cold-coronavirus spikes. This receptor was obtained from a human donor in good health. Source material: CD4+ T cells from PBMCs, cultured in vitro. The V gene is TRBV9, the J gene TRBJ2-2; D is perhaps TRBD2 (7 bases). CDR3 coding DNA: TGTGCCAGCAGCGCTTTAACCGGGGGGCTATCCACCGGGGAGCTGTTTTTT. This codes for CASSALTGGLSTGELFF.